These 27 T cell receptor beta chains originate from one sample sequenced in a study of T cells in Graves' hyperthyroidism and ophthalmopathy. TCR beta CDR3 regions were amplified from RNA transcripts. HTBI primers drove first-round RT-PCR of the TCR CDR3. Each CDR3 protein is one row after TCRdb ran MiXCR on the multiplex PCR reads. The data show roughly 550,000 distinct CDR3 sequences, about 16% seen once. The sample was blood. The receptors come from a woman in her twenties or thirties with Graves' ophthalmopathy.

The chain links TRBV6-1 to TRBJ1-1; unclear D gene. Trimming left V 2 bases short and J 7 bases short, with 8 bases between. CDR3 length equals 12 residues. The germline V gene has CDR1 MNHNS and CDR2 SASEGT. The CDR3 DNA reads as TGTGCCAGCAGTGAATTACAGAATGAAGCTTTCTTT. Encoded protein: CASSELQNEAFF.

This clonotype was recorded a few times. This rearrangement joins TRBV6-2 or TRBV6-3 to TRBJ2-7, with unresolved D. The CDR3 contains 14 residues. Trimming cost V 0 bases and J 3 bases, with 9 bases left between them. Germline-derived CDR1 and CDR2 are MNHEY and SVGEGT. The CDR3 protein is CASSYSLVDYEQYF. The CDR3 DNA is TGTGCCAGCAGTTACTCACTCGTGGACTACGAGCAGTACTTC.

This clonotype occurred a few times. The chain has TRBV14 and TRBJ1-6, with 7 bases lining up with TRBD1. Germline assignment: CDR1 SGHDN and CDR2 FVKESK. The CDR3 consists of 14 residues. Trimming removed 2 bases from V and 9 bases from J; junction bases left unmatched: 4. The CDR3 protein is CASSQLAGGSPLHF. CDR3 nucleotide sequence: TGTGCCAGCAGCCAATTGGCAGGGGGTTCACCCCTCCACTTT.

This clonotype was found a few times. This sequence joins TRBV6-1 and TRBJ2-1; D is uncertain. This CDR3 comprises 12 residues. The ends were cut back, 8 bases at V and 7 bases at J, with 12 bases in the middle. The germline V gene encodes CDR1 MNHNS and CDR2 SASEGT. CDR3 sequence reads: CASFGRVNEQFF. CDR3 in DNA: TGTGCCAGCTTTGGTAGAGTAAATGAGCAGTTCTTC.

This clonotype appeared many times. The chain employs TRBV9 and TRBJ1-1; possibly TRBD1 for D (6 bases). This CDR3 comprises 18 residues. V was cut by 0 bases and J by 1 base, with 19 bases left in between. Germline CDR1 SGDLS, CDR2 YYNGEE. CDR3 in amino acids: CASSVGGWSGEKNTEAFF. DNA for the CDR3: TGTGCCAGCAGCGTAGGAGGGTGGTCAGGGGAGAAGAACACTGAAGCTTTCTTT.

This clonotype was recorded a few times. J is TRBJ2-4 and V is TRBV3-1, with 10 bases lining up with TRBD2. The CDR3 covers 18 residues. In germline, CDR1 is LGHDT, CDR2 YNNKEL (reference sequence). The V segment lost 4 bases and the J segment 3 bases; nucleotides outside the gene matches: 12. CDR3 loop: CASSPVGTSGTLKNIQYF. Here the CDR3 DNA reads TGTGCCAGCAGCCCCGTGGGAACTAGCGGGACTCTCAAAAACATTCAGTACTTC.

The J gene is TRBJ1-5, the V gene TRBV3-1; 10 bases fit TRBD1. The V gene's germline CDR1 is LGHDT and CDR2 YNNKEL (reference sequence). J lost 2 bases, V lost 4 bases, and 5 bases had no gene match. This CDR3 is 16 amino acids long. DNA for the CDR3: TGTGCCAGCAGCCGGACAGGGGGTGATGGCAATCAGCCCCAGCATTTT. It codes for CASSRTGGDGNQPQHF.

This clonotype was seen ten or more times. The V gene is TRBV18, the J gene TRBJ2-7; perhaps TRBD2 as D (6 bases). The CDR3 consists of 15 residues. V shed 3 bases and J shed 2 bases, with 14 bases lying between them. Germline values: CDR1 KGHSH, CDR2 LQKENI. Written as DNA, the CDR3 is TGTGCCAGCTCACCCCTCGCGGGACGGACCTACGAGCAGTACTTC. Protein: CASSPLAGRTYEQYF.

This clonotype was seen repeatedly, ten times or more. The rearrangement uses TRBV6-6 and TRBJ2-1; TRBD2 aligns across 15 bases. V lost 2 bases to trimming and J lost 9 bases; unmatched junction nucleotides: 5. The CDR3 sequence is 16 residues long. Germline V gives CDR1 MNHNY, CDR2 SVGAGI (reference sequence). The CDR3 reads CASSYRTSGRAIEQFF. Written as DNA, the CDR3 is TGTGCCAGCAGTTACCGGACTAGCGGGAGGGCCATTGAGCAGTTCTTC.

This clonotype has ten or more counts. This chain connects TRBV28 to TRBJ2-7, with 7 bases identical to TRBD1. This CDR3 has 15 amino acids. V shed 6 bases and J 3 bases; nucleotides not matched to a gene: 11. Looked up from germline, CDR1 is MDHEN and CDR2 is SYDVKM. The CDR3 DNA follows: TGTGCCAGCAGGCCGAGGGACAGACGTCACTACGAGCAGTACTTC. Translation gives CASRPRDRRHYEQYF.

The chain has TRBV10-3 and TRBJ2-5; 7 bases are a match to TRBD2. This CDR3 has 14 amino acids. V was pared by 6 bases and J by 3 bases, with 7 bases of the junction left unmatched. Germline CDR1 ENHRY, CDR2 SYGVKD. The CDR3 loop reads CAIRGGRGEETQYF. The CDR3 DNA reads TGTGCCATCAGAGGCGGACGGGGGGAAGAGACCCAGTACTTC.

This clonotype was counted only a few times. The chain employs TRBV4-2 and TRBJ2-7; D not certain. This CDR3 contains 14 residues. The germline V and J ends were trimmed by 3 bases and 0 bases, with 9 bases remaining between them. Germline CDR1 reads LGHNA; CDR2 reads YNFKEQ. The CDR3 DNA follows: TGTGCCAGCAGCCATTCACAGAGCTCCTACGAGCAGTACTTC. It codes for CASSHSQSSYEQYF.

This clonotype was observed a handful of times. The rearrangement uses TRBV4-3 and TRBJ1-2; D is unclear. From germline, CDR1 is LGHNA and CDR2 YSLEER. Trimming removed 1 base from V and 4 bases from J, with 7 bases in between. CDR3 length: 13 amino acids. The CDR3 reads CASSQGPIYGYTF. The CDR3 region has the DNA TGCGCCAGCAGCCAAGGACCTATCTATGGCTACACCTTC.

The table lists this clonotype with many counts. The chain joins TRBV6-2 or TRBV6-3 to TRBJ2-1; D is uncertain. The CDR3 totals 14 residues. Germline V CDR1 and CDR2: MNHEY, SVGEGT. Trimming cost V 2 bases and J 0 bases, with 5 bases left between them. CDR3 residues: CASSYRVSYNEQFF. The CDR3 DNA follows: TGTGCCAGCAGTTACAGGGTCTCCTACAATGAGCAGTTCTTC.

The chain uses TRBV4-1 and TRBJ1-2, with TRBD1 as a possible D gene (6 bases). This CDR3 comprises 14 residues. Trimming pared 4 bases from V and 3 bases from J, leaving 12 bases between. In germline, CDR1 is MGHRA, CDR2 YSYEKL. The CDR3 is CASSLNREDYGYTF. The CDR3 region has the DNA TGCGCCAGCAGCCTAAACAGGGAGGACTATGGCTACACCTTC.

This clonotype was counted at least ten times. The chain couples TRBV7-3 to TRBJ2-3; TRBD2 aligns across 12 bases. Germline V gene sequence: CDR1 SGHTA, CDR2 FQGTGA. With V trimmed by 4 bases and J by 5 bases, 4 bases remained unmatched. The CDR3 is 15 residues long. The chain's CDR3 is CASSWGLAGGDTQYF. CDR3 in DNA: TGTGCCAGCAGCTGGGGACTAGCGGGTGGAGATACGCAGTATTTT.

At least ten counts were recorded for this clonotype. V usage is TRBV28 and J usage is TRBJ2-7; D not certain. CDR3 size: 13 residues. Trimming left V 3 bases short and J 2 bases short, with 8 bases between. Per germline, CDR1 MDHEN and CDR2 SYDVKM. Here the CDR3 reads CASSLWQTYEQYF. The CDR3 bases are TGTGCCAGCAGTTTGTGGCAGACCTACGAGCAGTACTTC. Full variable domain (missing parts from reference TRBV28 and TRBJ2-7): DVKVTQSSRYLVKRTGEKVFLECVQDMDHENMFWYRQDPGLGLRLIYFSYDVKMKEKGDIPEGYSVSREKKERFSLILESASTNQTSMYLCASSLWQTYEQYFGPGTRLTVT.

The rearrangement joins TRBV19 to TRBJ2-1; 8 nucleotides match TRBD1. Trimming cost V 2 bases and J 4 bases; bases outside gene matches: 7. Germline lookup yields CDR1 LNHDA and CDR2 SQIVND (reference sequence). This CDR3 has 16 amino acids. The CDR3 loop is CASSIPTGTGYNEQFF. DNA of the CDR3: TGTGCCAGTAGTATACCCACCGGGACAGGATACAATGAGCAGTTCTTC.

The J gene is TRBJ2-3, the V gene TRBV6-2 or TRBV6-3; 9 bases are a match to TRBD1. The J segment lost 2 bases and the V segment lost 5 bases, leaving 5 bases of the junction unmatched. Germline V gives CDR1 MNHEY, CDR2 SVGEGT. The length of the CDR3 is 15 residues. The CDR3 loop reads CASSIRDRDTDTQYF. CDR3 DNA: TGTGCCAGCAGTATCCGGGACAGGGACACAGATACGCAGTATTTT.

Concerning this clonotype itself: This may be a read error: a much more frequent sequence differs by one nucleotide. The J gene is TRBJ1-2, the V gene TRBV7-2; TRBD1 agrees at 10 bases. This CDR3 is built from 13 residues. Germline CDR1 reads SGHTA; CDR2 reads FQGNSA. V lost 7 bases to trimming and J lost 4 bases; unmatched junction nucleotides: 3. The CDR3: CTSTDRGAYGYTF. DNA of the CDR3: TGTACCAGCACGGACAGGGGGGCCTATGGCTACACCTTC.

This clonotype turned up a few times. The CDR3: CASSQAPPGGAYGYGYTF. As DNA, the CDR3 is TGCGCCAGCAGCCAAGCTCCGCCGGGGGGGGCTTATGGCTATGGCTACACCTTC. V usage is TRBV4-3 and J usage is TRBJ1-2; D is possibly TRBD1 (6 bases). The germline gives CDR1 LGHNA, CDR2 YSLEER. This CDR3 has 18 residues. V shed 1 base and J shed 4 bases, with 22 bases lying between them.

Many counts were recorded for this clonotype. The CDR3 region has the DNA TGTGCCAGCAGCCGCGGACAGGTCTCCTACGAGCAGTACTTC. Translating gives CASSRGQVSYEQYF. The chain employs TRBV3-1 and TRBJ2-7; 7 bases are shared with TRBD1. This CDR3 has 14 amino acids. The V segment lost 4 bases and the J segment 0 bases; nucleotides outside the gene matches: 3. Germline CDR1 is LGHDT and CDR2 is YNNKEL (reference sequence).

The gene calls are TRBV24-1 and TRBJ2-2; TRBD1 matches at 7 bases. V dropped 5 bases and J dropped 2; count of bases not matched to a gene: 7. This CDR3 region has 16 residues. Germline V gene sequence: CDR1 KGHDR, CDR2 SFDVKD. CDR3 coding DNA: TGTGCCACCAGTGCCTCCGACAGGGCTAACACCGGGGAGCTGTTTTTT. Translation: CATSASDRANTGELFF.

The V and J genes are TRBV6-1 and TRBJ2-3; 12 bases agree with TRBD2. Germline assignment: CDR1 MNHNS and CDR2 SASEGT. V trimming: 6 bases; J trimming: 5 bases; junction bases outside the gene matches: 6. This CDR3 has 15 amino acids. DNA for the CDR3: TGTGCCAGCAGATCCACTAGCGGGAGGAAAGATACGCAGTATTTT. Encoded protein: CASRSTSGRKDTQYF.

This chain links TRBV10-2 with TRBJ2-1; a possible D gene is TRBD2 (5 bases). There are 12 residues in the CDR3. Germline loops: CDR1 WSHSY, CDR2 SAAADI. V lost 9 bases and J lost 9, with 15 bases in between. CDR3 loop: CASRLAGSEQFF. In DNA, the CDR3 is TGCGCCAGTAGGCTAGCTGGGAGTGAGCAGTTCTTC.

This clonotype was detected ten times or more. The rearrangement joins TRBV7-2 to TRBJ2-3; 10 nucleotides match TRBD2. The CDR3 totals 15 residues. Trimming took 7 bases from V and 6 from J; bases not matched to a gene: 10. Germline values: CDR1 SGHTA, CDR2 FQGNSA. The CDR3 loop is CASMFGAGGPDTQYF. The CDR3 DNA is TGTGCCAGCATGTTTGGAGCGGGAGGGCCCGATACGCAGTATTTT.

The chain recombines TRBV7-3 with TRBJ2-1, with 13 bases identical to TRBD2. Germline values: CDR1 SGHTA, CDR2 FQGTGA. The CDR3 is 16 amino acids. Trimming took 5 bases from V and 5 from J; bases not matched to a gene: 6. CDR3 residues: CASSILAGGYHNEQFF. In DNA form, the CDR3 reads TGTGCCAGCAGCATACTAGCGGGAGGGTACCACAATGAGCAGTTCTTC.